This record concerns one T cell receptor (beta chain) sequence. The antigen is undetermined. The same CDR3 is also encoded by other DNA sequences in this sample. The entry originates in a study of cytomegalovirus exposure and HLA in healthy donors. The study's findings and limits: An observed cluster of highly shared sequence variants was recorded as a likely sequencing artifact. The records held CMV serostatus as the only immune exposure information. In a later analysis, parvovirus B19, influenza, CMV and Epstein-Barr virus appeared linked to several top co-occurrence clusters.

The PCR was carried out with 60 Vbeta primers and 13 Jbeta primers. As processed by the authors: A follow-up analysis tallied around 80 million unique TCR beta chains, approximately 10 million shared. Some clones are missing from TCRdb's copy, which holds only in-frame ones; the method was immunoSEQ multiplex PCR. Clonal size and the V and J genes are those of that table, whereas D and trimming came from the DNA. Of more than 100,000 clones in the sample, approximately 80% were seen once. The CDR3 covers 14 residues. V was pared by 3 bases and J by 1 base, with 1 base of the junction left unmatched. Germline values: CDR1 SGHTA, CDR2 FQGNSA.

The V and J genes are TRBV7-2 and TRBJ2-3, with 7 bases identical to TRBD2. Material: PBMCs. This TCR came from an older woman in good health and CMV-seronegative. This CDR3 is CASSLAGGTDTQYF. Here the CDR3 DNA reads TGTGCCAGCAGCTTGGCGGGGGGCACAGATACGCAGTATTTT.